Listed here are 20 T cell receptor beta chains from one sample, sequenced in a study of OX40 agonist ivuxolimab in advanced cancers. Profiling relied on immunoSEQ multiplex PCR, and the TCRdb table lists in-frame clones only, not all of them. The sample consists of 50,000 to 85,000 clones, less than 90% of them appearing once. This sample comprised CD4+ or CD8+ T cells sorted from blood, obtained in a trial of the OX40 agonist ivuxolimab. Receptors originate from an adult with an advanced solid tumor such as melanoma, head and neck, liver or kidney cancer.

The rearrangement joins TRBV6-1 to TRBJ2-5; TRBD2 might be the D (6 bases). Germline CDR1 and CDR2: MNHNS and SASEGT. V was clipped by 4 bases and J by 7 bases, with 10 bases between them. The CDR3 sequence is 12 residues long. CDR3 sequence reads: CASSVGGGTQYF. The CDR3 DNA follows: TGTGCCAGCAGTGTCGGGGGTGGGACCCAGTACTTC.

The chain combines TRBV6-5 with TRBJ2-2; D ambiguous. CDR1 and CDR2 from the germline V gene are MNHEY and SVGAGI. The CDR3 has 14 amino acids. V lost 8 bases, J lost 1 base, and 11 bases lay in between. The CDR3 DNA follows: TGTGCCAGCGGCACCCCCCTGAACACCGGGGAGCTGTTTTTT. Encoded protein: CASGTPLNTGELFF.

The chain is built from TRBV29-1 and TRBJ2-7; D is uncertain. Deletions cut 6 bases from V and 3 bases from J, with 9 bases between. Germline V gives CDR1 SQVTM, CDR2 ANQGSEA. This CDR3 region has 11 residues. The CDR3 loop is CSVGLSYEQYF. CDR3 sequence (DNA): TGCAGCGTCGGGCTAAGCTACGAGCAGTACTTC.

The CDR3 here is CASFRDYTDTQYF. The CDR3 coding sequence is TGTGCCAGCTTCCGGGACTACACAGATACGCAGTATTTT. The chain carries TRBV7-8 and TRBJ2-3, with TRBD2 matching 7 bases. The CDR3 length is 13 residues. The V gene's germline CDR1 is SGHVS and CDR2 FQNEAQ. V shed 8 bases, J shed 2 bases, and the junction held 4 bases outside the gene matches.

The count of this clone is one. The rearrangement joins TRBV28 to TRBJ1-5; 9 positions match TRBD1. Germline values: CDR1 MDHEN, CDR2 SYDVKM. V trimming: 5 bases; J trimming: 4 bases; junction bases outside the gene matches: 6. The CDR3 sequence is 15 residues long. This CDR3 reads CASSRQGGGNQPQHF. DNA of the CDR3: TGTGCCAGCAGTCGACAGGGGGGAGGAAATCAGCCCCAGCATTTT.

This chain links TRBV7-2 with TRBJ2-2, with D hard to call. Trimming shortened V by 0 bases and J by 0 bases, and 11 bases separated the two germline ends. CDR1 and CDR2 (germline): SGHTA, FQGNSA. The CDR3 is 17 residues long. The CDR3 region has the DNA TGTGCCAGCAGCTTAGCGTTGTGGAGTGCGAACACCGGGGAGCTGTTTTTT. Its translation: CASSLALWSANTGELFF.

The CDR3 DNA follows: TGTGCCATCAGTGATTGGGGGGCCACAGATACGCAGTATTTT. It is translated as CAISDWGATDTQYF. J is TRBJ2-3 and V is TRBV10-3, with D tentatively TRBD1 or TRBD2 (6 bases each). CDR1 and CDR2 from the germline V gene are ENHRY and SYGVKD. The CDR3 loop spans 14 amino acids. Trimming pared 3 bases from V and 2 bases from J, leaving 9 bases between.

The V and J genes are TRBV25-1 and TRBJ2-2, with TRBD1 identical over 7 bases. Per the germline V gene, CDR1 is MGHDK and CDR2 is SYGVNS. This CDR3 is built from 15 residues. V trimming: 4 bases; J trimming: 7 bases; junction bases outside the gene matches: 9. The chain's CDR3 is CASSGTGALGGELFF. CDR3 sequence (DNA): TGTGCCAGCAGTGGAACAGGGGCGCTCGGCGGGGAGCTGTTTTTT.

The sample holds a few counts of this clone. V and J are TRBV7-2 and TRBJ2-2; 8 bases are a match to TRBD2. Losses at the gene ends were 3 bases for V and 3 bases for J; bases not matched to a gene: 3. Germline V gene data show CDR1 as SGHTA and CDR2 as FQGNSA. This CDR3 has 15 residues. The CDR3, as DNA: TGTGCCAGCAGCTTTTCGGGAGGGGACACCGGGGAGCTGTTTTTT. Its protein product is CASSFSGGDTGELFF.

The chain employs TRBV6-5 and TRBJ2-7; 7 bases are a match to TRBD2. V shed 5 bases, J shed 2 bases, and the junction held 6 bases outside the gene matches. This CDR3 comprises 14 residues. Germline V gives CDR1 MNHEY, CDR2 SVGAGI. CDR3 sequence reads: CASSAGRTTYEQYF. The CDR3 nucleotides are TGTGCCAGCAGTGCCGGGAGGACCACCTACGAGCAGTACTTC.

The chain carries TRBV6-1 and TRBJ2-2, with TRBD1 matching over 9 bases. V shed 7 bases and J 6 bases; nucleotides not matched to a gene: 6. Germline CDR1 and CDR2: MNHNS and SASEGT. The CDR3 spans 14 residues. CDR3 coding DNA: TGTGCCAGCACCGGGACAGGGAGCCCCGGGGAGCTGTTTTTT. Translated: CASTGTGSPGELFF.

The CDR3, as DNA: TGTGCCAGCAGCCCCGCCCCGGGACTAGCTTCCACAGATACGCAGTATTTT. Translating gives CASSPAPGLASTDTQYF. The chain is built from TRBV11-2 and TRBJ2-3; 9 positions agree with TRBD2. The length of the CDR3 is 17 residues. J was trimmed by 2 bases and V by 5 bases; bases with no gene match: 11. In germline, CDR1 is SGHAT, CDR2 FQNNGV.

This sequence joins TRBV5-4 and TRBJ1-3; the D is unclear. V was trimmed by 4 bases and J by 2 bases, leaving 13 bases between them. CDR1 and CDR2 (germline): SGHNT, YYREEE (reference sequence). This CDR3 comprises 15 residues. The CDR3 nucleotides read TGTGCCAGCAGCCCGGGGATTACTGCTGGAAACACCATATATTTT. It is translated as CASSPGITAGNTIYF.

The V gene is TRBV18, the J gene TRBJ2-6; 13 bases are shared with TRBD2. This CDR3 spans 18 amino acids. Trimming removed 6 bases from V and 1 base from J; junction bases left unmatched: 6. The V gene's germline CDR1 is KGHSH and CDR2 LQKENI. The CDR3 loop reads CASSGGLAGVSGANVLTF. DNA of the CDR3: TGTGCCAGCTCGGGAGGACTAGCGGGAGTTTCTGGGGCCAACGTCCTGACTTTC.

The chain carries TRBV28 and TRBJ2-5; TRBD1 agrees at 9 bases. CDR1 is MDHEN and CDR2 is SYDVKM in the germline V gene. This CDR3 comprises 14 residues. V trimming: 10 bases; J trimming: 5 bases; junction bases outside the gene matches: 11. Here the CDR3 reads CATNNRQGGETQYF. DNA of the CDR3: TGTGCCACGAACAATCGACAGGGGGGGGAGACCCAGTACTTC.

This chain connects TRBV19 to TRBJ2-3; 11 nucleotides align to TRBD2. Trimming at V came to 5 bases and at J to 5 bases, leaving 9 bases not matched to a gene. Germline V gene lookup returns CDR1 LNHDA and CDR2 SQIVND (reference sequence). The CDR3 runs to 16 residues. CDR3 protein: CASSPVAGGAGDTQYF. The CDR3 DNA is TGTGCCAGTAGTCCAGTAGCGGGAGGGGCGGGAGATACGCAGTATTTT.

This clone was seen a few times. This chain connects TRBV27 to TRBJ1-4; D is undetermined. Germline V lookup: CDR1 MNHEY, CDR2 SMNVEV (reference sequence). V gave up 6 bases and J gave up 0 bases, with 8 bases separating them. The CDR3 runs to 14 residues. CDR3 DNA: TGTGCCAGCAGGCTCGTTGCAACTAATGAAAAACTGTTTTTT. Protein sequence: CASRLVATNEKLFF. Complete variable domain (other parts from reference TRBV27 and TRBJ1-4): EAQVTQNPRYLITVTGKKLTVTCSQNMNHEYMSWYRQDPGLGLRQIYYSMNVEVTDKGDVPEGYKVSRKEKRNFPLILESPSPNQTSLYFCASRLVATNEKLFFGSGTQLSVL.

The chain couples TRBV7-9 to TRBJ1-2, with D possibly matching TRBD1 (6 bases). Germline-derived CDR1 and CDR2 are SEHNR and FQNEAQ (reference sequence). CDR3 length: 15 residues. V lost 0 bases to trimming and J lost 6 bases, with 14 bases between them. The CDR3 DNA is TGTGCCAGCAGCTTAGCTCTAGTGTCAGGGGATGGCTACACCTTC. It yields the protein CASSLALVSGDGYTF.

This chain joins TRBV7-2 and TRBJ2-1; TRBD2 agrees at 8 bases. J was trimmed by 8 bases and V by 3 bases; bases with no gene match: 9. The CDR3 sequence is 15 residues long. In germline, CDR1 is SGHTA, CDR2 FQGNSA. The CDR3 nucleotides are TGTGCCAGCAGCTTTAGCGGGAAATTATCATATGAGCAGTTCTTC. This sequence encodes CASSFSGKLSYEQFF.

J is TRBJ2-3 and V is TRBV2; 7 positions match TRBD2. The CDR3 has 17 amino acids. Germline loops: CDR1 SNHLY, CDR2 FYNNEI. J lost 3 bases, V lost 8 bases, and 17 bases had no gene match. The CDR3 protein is CASSWVRGRADTDTQYF. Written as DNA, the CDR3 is TGTGCCAGCTCCTGGGTTCGAGGGAGGGCCGATACAGATACGCAGTATTTT.